These T cell receptor beta chains were read from a single sample in a study of post-analysis software for immune sequencing data. TCRdb re-analysed the PCR reads in MiXCR, keeping a single row per CDR3 protein. Among over 700,000 distinct CDR3 sequences, 25% to 30% were seen once, and the ten largest hold around 0.56%. The specimen sequenced was blood. All receptors derive from a girl under 18 with multiple sclerosis. The CDR3 runs from the conserved cysteine through the conserved F or W. Each record gives: V gene, J gene, clone size, D gene, CDR3 DNA, CDR3 protein. The D gene is left open where the match is weak. For some rows the clone size is stated as once, few or many, or as a class when expanded; others skip it.

TRBV9	TRBJ2-3	few	TRBD2	TGTGCCAGCCGCCCAGATCGGCTAGCGGGGGTTGATACGCAGTATTTT	CASRPDRLAGVDTQYF
TRBV7-8	TRBJ1-4	many	-	TGTGCCAGCAGCTTAAGTGCAACTAATGAAAAACTGTTTTTT	CASSLSATNEKLFF
TRBV11-2	TRBJ2-1	-	-	TGTGCCAGCAGCCGAGGGGGACTTGACAATGAGCAGTTCTTC	CASSRGGLDNEQFF
TRBV12-3/TRBV12-4	TRBJ1-1	-	-	TGTGCCAGCACTGCCGGGACGTTCGCTGAAGCTTTCTTT	CASTAGTFAEAFF
TRBV7-8	TRBJ2-7	-	TRBD2	TGTGCCAGCAGCTTGGGGGGGCGGCTAGCGGGGATCTACGAGCAGTACTTC	CASSLGGRLAGIYEQYF
TRBV20-1	TRBJ2-1	-	-	TGCAGTGCTGCACGAGGGGCCAATGAGCAGTTCTTC	CSAARGANEQFF
TRBV2	TRBJ1-2	few	TRBD1	TGTGCCAGCAGGGGGGACAGGGGGAACTATGGCTACACCTTC	CASRGDRGNYGYTF
TRBV20-1	TRBJ1-5	few	-	TGCAGTGCTAGTCCCCGGAACAATCAGCCCCAGCATTTT	CSASPRNNQPQHF
TRBV5-1	TRBJ2-5	few	TRBD2	TGCGCCAGCAGTCGGGACGCCGGGGGGATTCGAACCCAGTACTTC	CASSRDAGGIRTQYF
TRBV5-1	TRBJ1-6	-	-	TGCGCCAGCAGCTTTTCGGGACAAACATATAATTCACCCCTCCACTTT	CASSFSGQTYNSPLHF
TRBV11-2	TRBJ1-1	few	-	TGTGCCAGCAGCTTAGTAGCGGGGGCTTTCTTT	CASSLVAGAFF
TRBV6-1	TRBJ1-1	-	-	TGTGCCAGCAGGAGAGGCCAGACGAACACTGAAGCTTTCTTT	CASRRGQTNTEAFF
TRBV12-3/TRBV12-4	TRBJ1-2	-	-	TGTGCCAGCAGTTTACTACAGGGCCATGCCCTCTATGGCTACACCTTC	CASSLLQGHALYGYTF
TRBV7-2	TRBJ2-1	-	-	TGTGCCAGCAGCTCCGCGCGAACGACTGTGCAGTTCTTC	CASSSARTTVQFF
TRBV2	TRBJ1-1	-	TRBD1	TGTGCCAGCTACCAACAGGGGTTTGGCGCTGAAGCTTTCTTT	CASYQQGFGAEAFF
TRBV5-6	TRBJ2-1	-	TRBD2	TGTGCCAGCAGCTCTATGAGACTAGCGGACAACAATGAGCAGTTCTTC	CASSSMRLADNNEQFF
TRBV9	TRBJ2-5	-	-	TGTGCCAGCAGCGTAGACCACCAAGAGACCCAGTACTTC	CASSVDHQETQYF
TRBV28	TRBJ2-1	-	TRBD2	TGTGCCAGCATAAGCGGGGAGAATGAGCAGTTCTTC	CASISGENEQFF
TRBV25-1	TRBJ2-7	-	-	TGTGCCAGCAGTGCCACGGACGGGGCCTACGAGCAGTACTTC	CASSATDGAYEQYF
TRBV4-3	TRBJ2-7	few	-	TGCGCCAGCAGCCAAGATCCGCGGGGATTCTACGAGCAGTACTTC	CASSQDPRGFYEQYF
TRBV7-2	TRBJ2-3	-	TRBD2	TGTGCCAGCAGCCTCACTAGCGGCCCCACAGATACGCAGTATTTT	CASSLTSGPTDTQYF
TRBV20-1	TRBJ2-5	-	TRBD2	TGCAGTGCTAGAGGACTAGCGGGGGGGCCTCATCGAGAGACCCAGTACTTC	CSARGLAGGPHRETQYF
TRBV20-1	TRBJ2-3	-	TRBD2	TGCAGTGCCGGCCCCGGACTAGCGGGGGCCATAAGCACAGATACGCAGTATTTT	CSAGPGLAGAISTDTQYF
TRBV6-5	TRBJ2-5	-	TRBD2	TGTGCCAGCACCGCGACTAGCGGCTCAACGGGGGAGACCCAGTACTTC	CASTATSGSTGETQYF
TRBV7-2	TRBJ1-2	-	TRBD1	TGTGCCAGCAGCCTACCCGGACAGGTCTCTAACTATGGCTACACCTTC	CASSLPGQVSNYGYTF
TRBV5-1	TRBJ2-2	-	-	TGCGCCAGCAGCCCCTCTTTTTACGACAGGGAGGGAGCCGGGGAGCTGTTTTTT	CASSPSFYDREGAGELFF
TRBV5-1	TRBJ2-1	few	TRBD2	TGCGCCAGCAGCGCCCATACTAGCGGAGCCTACAATGAGCAGTTCTTC	CASSAHTSGAYNEQFF
TRBV10-3	TRBJ1-2	-	-	TGTGCCATCAGTGAGTCAGGTGGCTACACCTTC	CAISESGGYTF
TRBV24-1	TRBJ2-5	-	-	TGTGCCACCAGTGATTTGGGGGACATTGAAGAGACCCAGTACTTC	CATSDLGDIEETQYF
TRBV28	TRBJ1-2	few	TRBD1	TGTGCCAGCAGTTTGTCCAGGGGGAGCTATGGCTACACCTTC	CASSLSRGSYGYTF
TRBV7-9	TRBJ2-3	many	TRBD2	TGTGCCAGCAGCTTCGCGGGGGGCACAGATACGCAGTATTTT	CASSFAGGTDTQYF
TRBV7-9	TRBJ2-4	few	TRBD2	TGTGCCAGCAGCCCAAAAGCGGGAGGTGTGATCGCCAAAAACATTCAGTACTTC	CASSPKAGGVIAKNIQYF
TRBV29-1	TRBJ1-2	-	-	TGCAGCGTTGAAGTAAGCGGAGGAAGGTTTAATTCCGGCTACACCTTC	CSVEVSGGRFNSGYTF
TRBV4-1	TRBJ1-6	few	-	TGCGCCAGCAGTCGGACTGTGGGGGGCACTTTTAATTCACCCCTCCACTTT	CASSRTVGGTFNSPLHF
TRBV20-1	TRBJ2-5	-	TRBD2	TGCAGTGCTAGATCTTCTAGCGGGAGCCAAGAGACCCAGTACTTC	CSARSSSGSQETQYF
TRBV24-1	TRBJ2-1	-	TRBD2	TGTGCCACCAGTGACCTAGCGGGCGGGGACTGGGAGCAGTTCTTC	CATSDLAGGDWEQFF
TRBV27	TRBJ2-3	few	-	TGTGCCAGCAGCTTACCAGGGCCCCATACGCAGTATTTT	CASSLPGPHTQYF